A selection of T cell receptor beta chains follows, all from one sample in a study of blood T cell repertoires in COVID-19. The data were produced by immunoSEQ multiplex PCR, yet TCRdb's version contains in-frame clones alone and is incomplete. The sample has approximately 100,000 clones; just over 85% are singletons. Sequences were obtained from peripheral blood. Receptors originate from a human donor in a cohort sampled during active COVID-19. Both conserved end residues are part of each CDR3. The D gene is left open where the match is weak. A row's size may be missing; if present it is once, few, many or a size class.

V	J	size	D	CDR3	DNA
TRBV7-2	TRBJ1-2	NA	TRBD1	CASSSLGNTDRGKHGYTF	TGTGCCAGCAGCTCACTGGGTAACACGGACAGGGGGAAGCATGGCTACACCTTC
TRBV6-4	TRBJ1-1	NA	NA	CASSLHGRANEAFF	TGTGCCAGCAGTCTTCACGGCAGGGCTAATGAAGCTTTCTTT
TRBV27	TRBJ1-1	NA	NA	CASSFIGGTEAFF	TGTGCCAGCAGTTTCATCGGCGGCACTGAAGCTTTCTTT
TRBV18	TRBJ2-5	NA	TRBD1	CASSTTAGQGSETQYF	TGTGCCAGCTCAACAACCGCGGGACAGGGATCGGAGACCCAGTACTTC
TRBV18	TRBJ2-7	NA	NA	CASSLDISRYEQYF	TGTGCCAGCTCACTGGACATATCCCGCTACGAGCAGTACTTC
TRBV4-3	TRBJ2-7	NA	TRBD2	CASSQDWLAGDEQYF	TGCGCCAGCAGCCAAGATTGGCTAGCGGGAGACGAGCAGTACTTC
TRBV5-1	TRBJ2-3	NA	TRBD2	CASSRLRGGVAPDTQYF	TGCGCCAGCAGCCGCCTCCGGGGGGGGGTAGCGCCAGATACGCAGTATTTT
TRBV6-5	TRBJ2-1	NA	TRBD1	CASRAGQGSYNEQFF	TGTGCCAGCAGGGCGGGACAGGGCTCCTACAATGAGCAGTTCTTC
TRBV11-1	TRBJ2-7	few	NA	CASSLASGPYEQYF	TGTGCCAGCAGCTTAGCGTCAGGTCCCTACGAGCAGTACTTC
TRBV19	TRBJ2-1	few	NA	CASTGRVQNNEQFF	TGTGCCAGTACCGGGCGGGTGCAAAACAATGAGCAGTTCTTC
TRBV6-2/TRBV6-3	TRBJ1-2	NA	NA	CASSHRQAGYTF	TGTGCCAGCAGCCATCGACAGGCCGGCTACACCTTC
TRBV29-1	TRBJ1-2	once	TRBD1	CSVEDNHRGENTF	TGCAGCGTTGAAGATAACCACAGGGGGGAGAACACCTTC
TRBV28	TRBJ1-1	NA	TRBD1	CASRGTVNTEAFF	TGTGCCAGCAGAGGGACAGTGAACACTGAAGCTTTCTTT
TRBV29-1	TRBJ2-3	few	NA	CSVEVNRADTQYF	TGCAGCGTTGAAGTCAACAGGGCAGATACGCAGTATTTT
TRBV6-1	TRBJ1-2	few	TRBD1	CASSEFEGALGYTF	TGTGCCAGCAGTGAATTTGAGGGGGCGCTTGGCTACACCTTC
TRBV28	TRBJ1-1	NA	TRBD1	CASSLLQGAGNTEAFF	TGTGCCAGCAGTTTATTACAGGGGGCTGGGAACACTGAAGCTTTCTTT
TRBV19	TRBJ2-1	NA	NA	CASSPLVGGYNEQFF	TGTGCCAGTAGTCCTCTAGTGGGGGGTTACAATGAGCAGTTCTTC
TRBV4-2	TRBJ2-1	NA	NA	CASSQEWDSNEQFF	TGTGCCAGCAGCCAAGAATGGGACTCCAATGAGCAGTTCTTC
TRBV7-3	TRBJ2-7	NA	NA	CASSQSGLPGEQYF	TGTGCCAGCAGCCAAAGCGGACTCCCGGGCGAGCAGTACTTC
TRBV27	TRBJ1-6	NA	NA	CASSFGGSPLHF	TGTGCCAGCAGTTTTGGCGGTTCACCCCTCCACTTT
TRBV19	TRBJ2-4	NA	TRBD1	CASSIGQGEDIQYF	TGTGCCAGTAGTATTGGACAGGGGGAGGACATTCAGTACTTC
TRBV10-3	TRBJ2-7	NA	TRBD1	CATAPGTGGDEQYF	TGTGCCACTGCCCCCGGGACAGGGGGCGACGAGCAGTACTTC
TRBV4-1	TRBJ2-1	NA	TRBD2	CASSPRLAGEYNEQFF	TGCGCCAGCAGCCCGCGACTAGCGGGGGAATACAATGAGCAGTTCTTC
TRBV5-1	TRBJ1-1	NA	NA	CASRRSRATEAFF	TGCGCCAGCCGTAGAAGCAGGGCGACTGAAGCTTTCTTT
TRBV14	TRBJ2-6	NA	NA	CASSLRSGANVLTF	TGTGCCAGCTCACTTCGCTCTGGGGCCAACGTCCTGACTTTC
TRBV10-3	TRBJ1-2	NA	NA	CAISEASANYGYTF	TGTGCCATCAGTGAGGCCTCGGCTAACTATGGCTACACCTTC
TRBV6-5	TRBJ2-2	NA	NA	CASRPTGTGELFF	TGTGCCAGCAGGCCCACAGGGACCGGGGAGCTGTTTTTT
TRBV5-1	TRBJ1-1	few	TRBD1	CASSEQGAPENTEAFF	TGCGCCAGCAGCGAACAGGGGGCGCCGGAGAACACTGAAGCTTTCTTT
TRBV29-1	TRBJ1-1	NA	TRBD1	CSVEGQGKTEAFF	TGCAGCGTCGAGGGACAGGGGAAGACTGAAGCTTTCTTT
TRBV4-2	TRBJ1-6	NA	TRBD1	CASSQDVAGGTYNSPLHF	TGTGCCAGCAGCCAAGATGTGGCAGGGGGAACCTATAATTCACCCCTCCACTTT
TRBV13	TRBJ2-5	few	NA	CASSLGTGETQYF	TGTGCCAGCAGCCTGGGGACTGGGGAGACCCAGTACTTC
TRBV5-1	TRBJ1-1	once	NA	CASSETARMASEAFF	TGCGCCAGCAGCGAGACAGCTAGGATGGCCAGTGAAGCTTTCTTT
TRBV6-5	TRBJ2-7	NA	TRBD2	CASRRGTSGPYEQYF	TGTGCCAGCAGACGCGGGACTAGCGGTCCCTACGAGCAGTACTTC
TRBV11-2	TRBJ2-5	NA	TRBD2	CASSLPRTSGGHETQYF	TGTGCCAGCAGCTTACCGAGGACTAGCGGGGGGCACGAGACCCAGTACTTC
TRBV19	TRBJ2-4	NA	TRBD1	CASTRQGVGAKNIQYF	TGTGCCAGTACCAGACAGGGGGTGGGGGCCAAAAACATTCAGTACTTC